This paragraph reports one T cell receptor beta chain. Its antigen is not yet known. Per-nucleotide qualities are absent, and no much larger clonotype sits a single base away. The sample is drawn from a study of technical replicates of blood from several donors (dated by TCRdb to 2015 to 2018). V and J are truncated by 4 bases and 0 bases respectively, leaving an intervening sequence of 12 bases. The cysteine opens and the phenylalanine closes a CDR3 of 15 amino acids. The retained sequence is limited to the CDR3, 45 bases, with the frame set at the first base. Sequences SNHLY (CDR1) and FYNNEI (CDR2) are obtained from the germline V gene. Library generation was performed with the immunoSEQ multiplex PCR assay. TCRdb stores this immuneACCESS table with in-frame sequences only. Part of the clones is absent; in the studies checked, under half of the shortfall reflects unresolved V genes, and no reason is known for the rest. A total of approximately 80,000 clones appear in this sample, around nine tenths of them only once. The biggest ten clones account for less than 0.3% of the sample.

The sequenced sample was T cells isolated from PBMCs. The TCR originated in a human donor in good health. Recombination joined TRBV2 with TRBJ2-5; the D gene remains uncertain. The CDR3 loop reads CASSANNGYQETQYF. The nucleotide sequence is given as TGTGCCAGCAGTGCCAACAACGGGTACCAAGAGACCCAGTACTTC.